The clone carrying this T cell receptor beta chain was observed at least ten times. Its antigen is still unknown. The sample comes from a study of regulatory T cells in long-lasting Graves disease. General observations from the study: Preferential use of TRBV28, TRBJ1-2 and TRBJ2-5 was seen in persistent disease.

Through Arm-PCR of CDR3 regions and iRepertoire HTBI primers, TCR beta libraries were built. Using its own MiXCR run on the multiplex PCR reads, TCRdb lists one record per CDR3 protein. The sample has about 610,000 distinct CDR3 sequences, more than 15% seen once. Noted time point: newly diagnosed GD, antithyroid drugs for less than 3 months. RNA extracted from PBMCs served as the sequencing template. The V gene's germline CDR1 is SNHLY and CDR2 FYNNEI. This CDR3 is 16 amino acids long. Trimming removed 2 bases from V and 5 bases from J, with 18 bases in between. This sample also belongs to another study, concerning T cells in Graves' hyperthyroidism and ophthalmopathy. From that study: Patients with ophthalmopathy were separated from those with stable hyperthyroidism by a 13 V-J model.

The chain joins TRBV2 to TRBJ2-5, with D tentatively TRBD1 or TRBD2 (5 bases each). The clonotype comes from a man aged 18 to 29 with Graves disease. The sequencing used peripheral blood mononuclear cells (PBMCs), collected at new diagnosis, from a patient treated with antithyroid drugs. The CDR3: CASSETGTIVGETQYF. The CDR3 nucleotides read TGTGCCAGCAGTGAAACCGGGACCATAGTGGGGGAGACCCAGTACTTC.